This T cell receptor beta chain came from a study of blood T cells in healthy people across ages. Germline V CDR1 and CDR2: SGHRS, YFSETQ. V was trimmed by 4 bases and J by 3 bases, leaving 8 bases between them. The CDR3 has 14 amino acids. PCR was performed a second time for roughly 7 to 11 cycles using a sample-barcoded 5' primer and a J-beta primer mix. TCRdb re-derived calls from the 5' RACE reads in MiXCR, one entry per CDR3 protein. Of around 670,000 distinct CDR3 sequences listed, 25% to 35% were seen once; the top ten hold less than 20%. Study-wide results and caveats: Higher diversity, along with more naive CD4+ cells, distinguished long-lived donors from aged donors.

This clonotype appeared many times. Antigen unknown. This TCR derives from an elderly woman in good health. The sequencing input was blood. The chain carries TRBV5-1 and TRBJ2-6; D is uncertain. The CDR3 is CASSLALGANVLTF. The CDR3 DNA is TGCGCCAGCAGCCTGGCACTTGGGGCCAACGTCCTGACTTTC.